Here is one TCR beta chain with its context. The antigen remains undetermined. Germline lookup yields CDR1 SEHNR and CDR2 FQNEAQ (reference sequence). The CDR3 loop spans 12 amino acids. The V gene lost 4 bases and the J gene lost 5 bases, with 8 bases spanning the gap. This sample is drawn from a study of T cell repertoires in cytomegalovirus infection. Study-wide context: Recently identified HLA-C-restricted CMV epitopes were used, and well-studied HLA-B-restricted CMV epitopes were used as well. Public TCR beta signatures provided an indication of both CMV infection and a matching HLA type.

TCRdb analysed the reads with MiXCR anew, one entry per CDR3 protein. The sample yields hundreds of thousands of distinct CDR3 sequences, approximately 40% seen once. Study conclusions and caveats: Ex vivo, HLA-C-restricted CMV-specific TCR beta clonotypes prevailed over the rest of the response.

V and J are TRBV7-9 and TRBJ1-1, with D tentatively TRBD1 (5 bases). The TCR comes from a human donor in good health (CMV status not recorded). Some clones in this sample may be carry-over from other donors' samples. Source: cultured PBMCs, taken from culture after CMV antigen stimulation. The CDR3 coding sequence is TGTGCCAGCAGCTCGACAGCAACTGAAGCTTTCTTT. Translation gives CASSSTATEAFF.